This TCR beta chain was sequenced in a study of T cell repertoires in cytomegalovirus infection. On the study more broadly: It was recently identified HLA-C-restricted and well-studied HLA-B-restricted CMV epitopes that the study used. It was the public TCR beta signatures that indicated both CMV infection and matching HLA type. General study findings and limits: CMV-specific HLA-C-restricted TCR beta clonotypes dominated the ex vivo response. CMV carriers with the relevant HLA were identified by cumulative public TCR beta family frequency.

This clonotype turned up a few times. Its matching antigen is unknown. Using its own MiXCR run on the reads, TCRdb lists one record per CDR3 protein. The sample shows tens of thousands of distinct CDR3 sequences, around 20% of them seen only once. This CDR3 contains 15 residues. After removal of 3 bases from V and 4 bases from J, the junction contained 8 bases not matched to a gene. Germline CDR1 is DFQATT and CDR2 is SNEGSKA (reference sequence). Sequencing was performed on CD8+ T cells from cultured PBMCs, taken from culture after CMV antigen stimulation. This TCR derives from a human donor in good health (CMV status not recorded). Some clones in this sample may be carry-over from other donors' samples. This rearrangement joins TRBV20-1 to TRBJ2-3; 9 bases are shared with TRBD2. CDR3 bases: TGCAGTGCTAGTCCCCAGCGGGGGGTGGCAGATACGCAGTATTTT. It yields the protein CSASPQRGVADTQYF.